The 17 T cell receptor beta chains in this list originate from one sample, sequenced in a study of T cell responses to AZD1222 COVID-19 vaccine. Data came from immunoSEQ multiplex PCR; TCRdb stores just in-frame clones and leaves some out. In the table there are 100,000 to 150,000 clones, approximately 91% of which are singletons. Material: peripheral blood, obtained 28 days after the second AZD1222 dose. Receptors were obtained from an adult who received the AZD1222 COVID-19 vaccine.

CDR3 in amino acids: CASIAGDTEAFF. The CDR3 DNA reads TGTGCCAGCATTGCGGGGGACACTGAAGCTTTCTTT. The chain employs TRBV28 and TRBJ1-1; a weak D match, TRBD1 (5 bases). This CDR3 has 12 residues. Germline values: CDR1 MDHEN, CDR2 SYDVKM. Trimming removed 7 bases at V and 3 bases at J, with 9 bases between.

This rearrangement joins TRBV6-6 to TRBJ1-5; D gene uncertain. Germline V lookup: CDR1 MNHNY, CDR2 SVGAGI (reference sequence). The CDR3 is made up of 15 amino acids. V was trimmed by 3 bases and J by 4 bases, leaving 13 bases between them. As DNA, the CDR3 is TGTGCCAGCAGTTATATTTCGTCAGAGAATCAGCCCCAGCATTTT. It is translated as CASSYISSENQPQHF.

This clone was seen only a few times. The rearrangement uses TRBV2 and TRBJ2-5; D ambiguous. Germline V gives CDR1 SNHLY, CDR2 FYNNEI. V was shortened by 11 bases and J by 5 bases, with 12 bases between the two germline ends. CDR3 length equals 11 residues. The CDR3 region is CARPEWETQYF. CDR3 nucleotides: TGTGCCCGTCCGGAGTGGGAGACCCAGTACTTC.

This chain uses TRBV5-1 with TRBJ1-5; D gene ambiguous. Germline V gene lookup returns CDR1 SGHRS and CDR2 YFSETQ. This CDR3 has 15 amino acids. The germline V and J ends were trimmed by 0 bases and 3 bases, with 10 bases remaining between them. The DNA of the CDR3 is TGCGCCAGCAGCTTGGAGCCCGGGGACAATCAGCCCCAGCATTTT. Translating gives CASSLEPGDNQPQHF.

The chain links TRBV19 to TRBJ1-2, with 8 nucleotides matching TRBD1. Germline V gives CDR1 LNHDA, CDR2 SQIVND (reference sequence). The CDR3 loop spans 17 amino acids. Trimming cost V 5 bases and J 4 bases; bases outside gene matches: 15. The CDR3 DNA reads as TGTGCCAGTAGTCCGTGGACAGGGTCATTGCCCTTCTATGGCTACACCTTC. Amino acids: CASSPWTGSLPFYGYTF. Full variable domain (remainder filled in from reference TRBV19 and TRBJ1-2): DGGITQSPKYLFRKEGQNVTLSCEQNLNHDAMYWYRQDPGQGLRLIYYSQIVNDFQKGDIAEGYSVSREKKESFPLTVTSAQKNPTAFYLCASSPWTGSLPFYGYTFGSGTRLTVV.

The V gene is TRBV12-5, the J gene TRBJ2-2; 16 positions match TRBD2. CDR1 is LGHNT, CDR2 FRNRAP, per germline. The length of the CDR3 is 17 residues. The V gene end was trimmed by 6 bases and the J gene end by 6 bases; junction bases not matched to a gene: 7. CDR3 bases: TGTGCTAGTGGCACCGGGACTAGCGGGAGGGACTCCGGGGAGCTGTTTTTT. Amino acid sequence: CASGTGTSGRDSGELFF.

The chain has TRBV2 and TRBJ2-1, with TRBD2 identical over 11 bases. The CDR3 length is 16 residues. Germline V gene sequence: CDR1 SNHLY, CDR2 FYNNEI. V shed 5 bases and J 7 bases; nucleotides not matched to a gene: 10. CDR3 region: CASSPSSGRRGNEQFF. As DNA, the CDR3 is TGTGCCAGCAGTCCCTCTAGCGGGAGGAGGGGTAATGAGCAGTTCTTC.

The chain links TRBV5-4 to TRBJ2-7; 10 positions match TRBD1. Looked up from germline, CDR1 is SGHNT and CDR2 is YYREEE (reference sequence). The CDR3 has 13 residues. With V trimmed by 7 bases and J by 3 bases, 4 bases remained unmatched. The CDR3, as DNA: TGTGCCAGCGGACAGGGGGACGGCTACGAGCAGTACTTC. Its translation: CASGQGDGYEQYF.

The V call is TRBV12-3 or TRBV12-4, the J call TRBJ1-5, with a weak D call TRBD1 (6 bases). V was clipped by 7 bases and J by 7 bases, with 14 bases between them. This CDR3 region has 13 residues. Written as DNA, the CDR3 is TGTGCCAGCACTAAGGGGGGATACCAGCCCCAGCATTTT. Protein product: CASTKGGYQPQHF.

The chain carries TRBV19 and TRBJ1-2, with D uncertain. The CDR3 runs 13 residues. Trimming stripped 3 bases from V and 7 bases from J, with 12 bases between. Germline CDR1 and CDR2: LNHDA and SQIVND (reference sequence). CDR3 in DNA: TGTGCCAGTAGTATCGGGAGTCGACTTGGCTACACCTTC. Translated: CASSIGSRLGYTF.

The rearrangement links TRBV6-1 to TRBJ1-2, with D uncertain. The V end was cut by 3 bases, the J end by 8 bases, with 16 bases between. This CDR3 has 14 residues. The germline gives CDR1 MNHNS, CDR2 SASEGT. CDR3 DNA sequence: TGTGCCAGCAGTGACCTTTGGGTGGGTGGCGGCTACACCTTC. As protein: CASSDLWVGGGYTF.

The gene calls are TRBV6-5 and TRBJ1-1; 7 positions agree with TRBD1. J gave up 1 base and V 2 bases, and 4 bases lay outside the gene matches. Per germline, CDR1 MNHEY and CDR2 SVGAGI. This CDR3 is 15 amino acids long. CDR3 DNA: TGTGCCAGCAGTTACGGACAGGAGGGGAACACTGAAGCTTTCTTT. It specifies CASSYGQEGNTEAFF.

The chain recombines TRBV10-3 with TRBJ2-3; a possible D gene is TRBD2 (6 bases). The CDR3 contains 14 residues. Germline-derived CDR1 and CDR2 are ENHRY and SYGVKD. This CDR3 is CALRRGPGADTQYF. In DNA, the CDR3 is TGTGCTCTTCGGCGGGGTCCCGGGGCAGATACGCAGTATTTT.

The rearrangement uses TRBV28 and TRBJ1-2; maybe TRBD1 (6 bases). V was clipped by 6 bases and J by 8 bases, with 13 bases between them. In germline, CDR1 is MDHEN, CDR2 SYDVKM. The CDR3 has 12 amino acids. CDR3 sequence: CASRRGGGGYTF. The CDR3 DNA is TGTGCCAGCAGGAGAGGTGGGGGCGGCTACACCTTC.

This clone was detected once. V is TRBV28 and J is TRBJ1-5; D is uncertain. Germline CDR1 and CDR2: MDHEN and SYDVKM. The V end was cut by 7 bases, the J end by 5 bases, with 9 bases between. The CDR3 runs 12 residues. CDR3 sequence: CASKVSDQPQHF. CDR3 bases: TGTGCCAGCAAAGTGTCGGATCAGCCCCAGCATTTT. Using reference TRBV28 and TRBJ1-5 for the parts outside the CDR3, the full variable domain is DVKVTQSSRYLVKRTGEKVFLECVQDMDHENMFWYRQDPGLGLRLIYFSYDVKMKEKGDIPEGYSVSREKKERFSLILESASTNQTSMYLCASKVSDQPQHFGDGTRLSIL.

The CDR3 sequence: CASSQERGRWDEQYF. CDR3 sequence (DNA): TGTGCCAGCAGCCAAGAGAGGGGGAGGTGGGACGAGCAGTACTTC. V is TRBV3-1 (or the pseudogene TRBV3-2) and J is TRBJ2-7; D is tentatively TRBD1 or TRBD2 (6 bases each). The CDR3 sequence is 15 residues long. The ends were cut back, 0 bases at V and 5 bases at J, with 14 bases in the middle. Germline CDR1 is LGHDT and CDR2 is YNNKEL (reference sequence).

V usage is TRBV5-1 and J usage is TRBJ1-1; D is ambiguous. This CDR3 is built from 16 residues. The germline CDR1 and CDR2 sequences are SGHRS and YFSETQ. Trimming cost V 2 bases and J 2 bases, with 16 bases left between them. This chain's CDR3 is CASSFVWKARNTEAFF. The CDR3 DNA follows: TGCGCCAGCAGCTTCGTGTGGAAAGCCAGAAACACTGAAGCTTTCTTT.